The present entry profiles one TCR beta chain with its context. Its antigen is unknown. MiXCR, applied by TCRdb to the RT-PCR reads, yields one record per CDR3 protein. The sample has 290,000 or so distinct CDR3 sequences; about 20% are singletons. This entry comes from a study of response to subunit inactivated influenza vaccine. Overall study findings and caveats: The study's authors posited that every seasonal influenza vaccination enlists few new T cells.

Per germline, CDR1 MNHEY and CDR2 SVGEGT. J lost 7 bases, V lost 5 bases, and 13 bases had no gene match. CDR3 size: 16 residues. The source of this sequence is a man between 50 and 69 years old who received an inactivated influenza vaccine. Sequenced here: PBMCs from blood, sampled about 20 months after vaccination. This chain uses TRBV6-2 or TRBV6-3 with TRBJ1-5; 8 nucleotides align to TRBD1. The CDR3 DNA reads TGTGCCAGCAGTGAGGGGACAGGAACAGGGGGGCAGCCCCAGCATTTT. It yields the protein CASSEGTGTGGQPQHF.